The clone carrying this TCR beta chain was found a few times. Attached unique molecular identifiers marked individual cDNA molecules. One entry per CDR3 protein results from TCRdb running MiXCR on the 5' RACE reads. The table records approximately 110,000 distinct CDR3 sequences, 15% of them present only once. The entry originates in a study of early T cells in non-severe SARS-CoV-2 infection. Study details: The input, bulk RNA from unsorted whole blood, was sequenced, and chains were unpaired.

Sequencing was done on a sample of whole blood. The source is an adult who was a healthcare worker with PCR-confirmed SARS-CoV-2 infection or an uninfected control (not recorded which).

CDR3 sequence reads: CASSQLAGALTDTQYF. CDR3 DNA sequence: TGTGCCAGCAGCCAACTAGCGGGGGCCCTCACAGATACGCAGTATTTT. This chain connects TRBV5-4 to TRBJ2-3; 11 nucleotides agree with TRBD2. Germline CDR1 SGHNT, CDR2 YYREEE (reference sequence). J was trimmed by 2 bases and V by 4 bases; bases with no gene match: 6. The CDR3 covers 16 residues.